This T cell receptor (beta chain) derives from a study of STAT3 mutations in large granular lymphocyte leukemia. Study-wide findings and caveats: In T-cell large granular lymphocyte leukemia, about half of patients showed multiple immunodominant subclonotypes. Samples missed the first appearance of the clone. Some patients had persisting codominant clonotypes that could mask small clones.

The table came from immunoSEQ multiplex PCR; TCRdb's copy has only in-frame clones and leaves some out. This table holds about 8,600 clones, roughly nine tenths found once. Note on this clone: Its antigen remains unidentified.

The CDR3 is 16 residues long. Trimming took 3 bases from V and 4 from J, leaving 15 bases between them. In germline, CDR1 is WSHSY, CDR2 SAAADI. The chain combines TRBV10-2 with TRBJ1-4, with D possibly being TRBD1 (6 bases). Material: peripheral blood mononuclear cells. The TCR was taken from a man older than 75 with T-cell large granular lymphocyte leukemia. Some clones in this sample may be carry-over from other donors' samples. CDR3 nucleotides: TGCGCCAGCAGTGACAGGGGACCGGACCATAATGAAAAACTGTTTTTT. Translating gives CASSDRGPDHNEKLFF.